The rows below give T cell receptor beta chains drawn from one sample of a study of response to subunit inactivated influenza vaccine. Via MiXCR, TCRdb re-called the RT-PCR reads, giving one row per CDR3 protein. The sample contains about 580,000 distinct CDR3 sequences, 14% of which appear only once. The input for sequencing was PBMCs from blood, taken approximately 12 days after vaccination. The receptors shown here come from a man aged 50-60 years who received an inactivated influenza vaccine. CDR3s include the opening cysteine and the closing phenylalanine or tryptophan. A D gene is named only where the DNA matches it firmly. The size of a clone is reported for some rows only, either as once, few or many, or as a class for expanded clones.

clone size: NA
V gene: TRBV5-1
D gene: NA
J gene: TRBJ2-7
CDR3 DNA: TGCGCCAGCAGCGGGACGGACAGGGAGGGGACTGTACGAGAGCAGTACTTC
CDR3 protein: CASSGTDREGTVREQYF

clone size: NA
V gene: TRBV12-5
D gene: TRBD2
J gene: TRBJ2-3
CDR3 DNA: TGTGCTAGTGCCATCATAAGCGGGATAAGCAATACGCAGTATTTT
CDR3 protein: CASAIISGISNTQYF

clone size: many
V gene: TRBV12-3/TRBV12-4
D gene: NA
J gene: TRBJ1-2
CDR3 DNA: TGTGCCAGCAGTAGGTCAGGGATTACCTATGGCTACACCTTC
CDR3 protein: CASSRSGITYGYTF

clone size: NA
V gene: TRBV10-3
D gene: TRBD1
J gene: TRBJ1-1
CDR3 DNA: TGTGCCATCAGTACAGACAGGGCGAACACTGAAGCTTTCTTT
CDR3 protein: CAISTDRANTEAFF

clone size: few
V gene: TRBV7-8
D gene: NA
J gene: TRBJ1-2
CDR3 DNA: TGTGCCAGCAGCTTAAGTATGGCGAAACTGGGCTACACCTTC
CDR3 protein: CASSLSMAKLGYTF

clone size: NA
V gene: TRBV2
D gene: TRBD2
J gene: TRBJ2-2
CDR3 DNA: TGTGCCAGCAGTGCGGCTAGCGGCACCGGGGAGCTGTTTTTT
CDR3 protein: CASSAASGTGELFF

clone size: many
V gene: TRBV4-3
D gene: TRBD2
J gene: TRBJ2-7
CDR3 DNA: TGCGCCAGCAGCCTCCAAGCGGGGGACTCCTACGAGCAGTACTTC
CDR3 protein: CASSLQAGDSYEQYF

clone size: few
V gene: TRBV15
D gene: NA
J gene: TRBJ1-5
CDR3 DNA: TGTGCCACCAGCGTTGTCCGGGGCGGTCAGCCCCAGCATTTT
CDR3 protein: CATSVVRGGQPQHF

clone size: NA
V gene: TRBV29-1
D gene: NA
J gene: TRBJ2-5
CDR3 DNA: TGCAGCGTGGCCCCTGAACGGGGGCGTGGAGAGACCCAGTACTTC
CDR3 protein: CSVAPERGRGETQYF

clone size: NA
V gene: TRBV7-9
D gene: TRBD1
J gene: TRBJ1-4
CDR3 DNA: TGTGCCAGCAGCTTAGACAGGGGATTTGCAACTAATGAAAAACTGTTTTTT
CDR3 protein: CASSLDRGFATNEKLFF

clone size: NA
V gene: TRBV24-1
D gene: NA
J gene: TRBJ1-1
CDR3 DNA: TGTGCCACCAGTTTATCCTTTGGCTCAGAAGCTTTCTTT
CDR3 protein: CATSLSFGSEAFF

clone size: NA
V gene: TRBV10-3
D gene: NA
J gene: TRBJ2-5
CDR3 DNA: TGTGCCATCAGTGAGTCCCTTGAAGAGACCCAGTACTTC
CDR3 protein: CAISESLEETQYF

clone size: many
V gene: TRBV28
D gene: NA
J gene: TRBJ2-7
CDR3 DNA: TGTGCCAGCAGTTTATTGGGGAATTCCTACGAGCAGTACTTC
CDR3 protein: CASSLLGNSYEQYF

clone size: NA
V gene: TRBV7-2
D gene: TRBD2
J gene: TRBJ2-3
CDR3 DNA: TGTGCCAGCAGCTTATTCTCACGGGGGGGCACAGATACGCAGTATTTT
CDR3 protein: CASSLFSRGGTDTQYF

clone size: few
V gene: TRBV20-1
D gene: NA
J gene: TRBJ2-4
CDR3 DNA: TGCAGTGCCATTCACGGTCAGGGACTAGCCAAAAACATTCAGTACTTC
CDR3 protein: CSAIHGQGLAKNIQYF

clone size: many
V gene: TRBV7-7
D gene: TRBD1
J gene: TRBJ2-1
CDR3 DNA: TGTGCCAGCAGCTTCGACAGGGGCGATGAGCAGTTCTTC
CDR3 protein: CASSFDRGDEQFF

clone size: many
V gene: TRBV6-1
D gene: NA
J gene: TRBJ2-7
CDR3 DNA: TGTGCCAGCAGTCCCCACCGGGCGGGTTGGGAGCAGTACTTC
CDR3 protein: CASSPHRAGWEQYF

clone size: few
V gene: TRBV12-3/TRBV12-4
D gene: NA
J gene: TRBJ2-4
CDR3 DNA: TGTGCCAGCAGTTTCCCGAGGGGGGCCAAAAACATTCAGTACTTC
CDR3 protein: CASSFPRGAKNIQYF

clone size: NA
V gene: TRBV7-2
D gene: NA
J gene: TRBJ2-5
CDR3 DNA: TGTGCCAGCAGCTTAATCAGTGGGGAGACCCAGTACTTC
CDR3 protein: CASSLISGETQYF

clone size: few
V gene: TRBV28
D gene: TRBD1
J gene: TRBJ1-2
CDR3 DNA: TGTGCCAGCGGACAGGAGTTACCCAACTATGGCTACACCTTC
CDR3 protein: CASGQELPNYGYTF

clone size: many
V gene: TRBV12-3/TRBV12-4
D gene: NA
J gene: TRBJ2-1
CDR3 DNA: TGTGCCAGCAGTGCAGGGGAAAGCTCCTACAATGAGCAGTTCTTC
CDR3 protein: CASSAGESSYNEQFF

clone size: many
V gene: TRBV6-1
D gene: NA
J gene: TRBJ1-3
CDR3 DNA: TGTGCCAGCAGAAAAACAGGGCTGTCTGGAAACACCATATATTTT
CDR3 protein: CASRKTGLSGNTIYF

clone size: few
V gene: TRBV28
D gene: TRBD1
J gene: TRBJ2-6
CDR3 DNA: TGTGCCAGCGTATCAGGGGGCGAGGGCTCTGGGGCCAACGTCCTGACTTTC
CDR3 protein: CASVSGGEGSGANVLTF

clone size: few
V gene: TRBV29-1
D gene: NA
J gene: TRBJ2-7
CDR3 DNA: TGCAGCGTTGCGGAGCAGCAGTTCTACGAGCAGTACTTC
CDR3 protein: CSVAEQQFYEQYF

clone size: NA
V gene: TRBV9
D gene: NA
J gene: TRBJ2-5
CDR3 DNA: TGTGCCAGCAGCCCTAATCAGGGCCTGGAGACCCAGTACTTC
CDR3 protein: CASSPNQGLETQYF

clone size: NA
V gene: TRBV7-2
D gene: NA
J gene: TRBJ2-5
CDR3 DNA: TGTGCCAGCAGCTTAGCCACGAGGACAGTTGGGCTTTTGGAGACCCAGTACTTC
CDR3 protein: CASSLATRTVGLLETQYF

clone size: few
V gene: TRBV6-2/TRBV6-3
D gene: TRBD1
J gene: TRBJ2-3
CDR3 DNA: TGTGCCAGCAGTTCCCAGGGGGCCTTCGCAGATACGCAGTATTTT
CDR3 protein: CASSSQGAFADTQYF

clone size: NA
V gene: TRBV7-2
D gene: NA
J gene: TRBJ2-7
CDR3 DNA: TGTGCCAGCAGCTTAAGAATCCAGGGTGGGCTTTCCTACGAGCAGTACTTC
CDR3 protein: CASSLRIQGGLSYEQYF